The 24 T cell receptor beta chains in this list originate from one sample, sequenced in a study of blood T cell repertoires in COVID-19 (dated by TCRdb to 2020 to 2022). The library was obtained by the immunoSEQ multiplex PCR assay. The source is immuneACCESS, and TCRdb retained only in-frame sequences with V and J called. Part of the clones is not carried over; for the studies checked, unresolved V genes explain less than half of this, and the remainder is unexplained. A total of about 140,000 clones appear in this sample, approximately 81% of them only once. Approximately 5% of the sample lies in the top ten. Sequencing used PBMCs or T cells enriched from blood (not recorded which). The origin of the receptors is a man aged 40-55 years with acute COVID-19.

The genes are TRBV3-1 (or the pseudogene TRBV3-2) and TRBJ2-5, with D perhaps matching TRBD1 (5 bases). V was pared by 1 base and J by 7 bases, with 10 bases between. Germline loops: CDR1 LGHDT, CDR2 YNNKEL (reference sequence). The length of the CDR3 is 13 residues. The CDR3, as DNA: TGTGCCAGCAGCCAAGCAGGGTTCGGGACCCAGTACTTC. This translates into CASSQAGFGTQYF.

V gene TRBV6-5 combines with J gene TRBJ1-1; TRBD1 matches at 8 bases. There are 12 residues in the CDR3. V was pared by 8 bases and J by 4 bases, with 3 bases of the junction left unmatched. CDR1 MNHEY and CDR2 SVGAGI come from the germline V gene. CDR3 bases: TGTGCCAGCGGAGACAGGGGCACTGAAGCTTTCTTT. This encodes CASGDRGTEAFF.

The V call is TRBV27, the J call TRBJ2-5, with TRBD2 matching over 11 bases. The length of the CDR3 is 15 residues. V was pared by 5 bases and J by 6 bases, with 8 bases of the junction left unmatched. CDR1 and CDR2 from the germline V gene are MNHEY and SMNVEV (reference sequence). The CDR3: CASSTTSGVSQTQYF. CDR3 nucleotide sequence: TGTGCCAGCAGTACGACTAGCGGGGTTTCTCAGACCCAGTACTTC.

This chain joins TRBV5-4 and TRBJ2-7; 10 bases agree with TRBD2. Germline loops: CDR1 SGHNT, CDR2 YYREEE (reference sequence). Losses at the gene ends were 4 bases for V and 0 bases for J; bases not matched to a gene: 13. CDR3 size: 18 residues. The CDR3 sequence is CASSPISLAGDSSYEQYF. As DNA, the CDR3 is TGTGCCAGCAGCCCGATTTCTCTAGCGGGAGACAGCTCCTACGAGCAGTACTTC.

As for this clone: The junction differs from germline at one of its ends, possibly a read error. This chain joins TRBV7-9 and TRBJ2-3, with 7 nucleotides matching TRBD2. There are 13 residues in the CDR3. From germline, CDR1 is SEHNR and CDR2 FQNEAQ (reference sequence). The CDR3 DNA reads as TGTGCCAGCAGCTTAGGTCAAGCGGGGAGGGCCCTATTT. It translates to CASSLGQAGRALF.

The count of this clone is one. The CDR3 nucleotides read TGTGCCAGTAAGGAGACAGGATACAACTATGGCTACACCTTC. Its protein is CASKETGYNYGYTF. The chain recombines TRBV19 with TRBJ1-2; D perhaps matches TRBD1 (6 bases). The CDR3 has 14 residues. Germline V CDR1 and CDR2: LNHDA, SQIVND (reference sequence). V was pared by 7 bases and J by 2 bases, with 14 bases between.

The genes are TRBV28 and TRBJ1-1; 8 bases line up with TRBD1. The CDR3 extends over 15 amino acids. Germline assignment: CDR1 MDHEN and CDR2 SYDVKM. After removal of 5 bases from V and 5 bases from J, the junction contained 10 bases not matched to a gene. The CDR3 DNA sequence: TGTGCCAGCAGTCCCATTGCGACAGGGGAGACTGAAGCTTTCTTT. Its translation is CASSPIATGETEAFF. Filled out from reference TRBV28 and TRBJ1-1, the complete variable domain reads DVKVTQSSRYLVKRTGEKVFLECVQDMDHENMFWYRQDPGLGLRLIYFSYDVKMKEKGDIPEGYSVSREKKERFSLILESASTNQTSMYLCASSPIATGETEAFFGQGTRLTVV.

The chain has TRBV5-6 and TRBJ1-4, with D possibly matching TRBD1 (6 bases). CDR3 length: 13 residues. The V and J ends lost 4 bases and 8 bases respectively, with 12 bases between them. CDR1 and CDR2 (germline): SGHDT, YYEEEE. CDR3 sequence: CASSKARGEKLFF. The CDR3 region has the DNA TGTGCCAGCAGCAAAGCGAGGGGGGAAAAACTGTTTTTT.

This clone was seen only once. The rearrangement uses TRBV3-1 (or the pseudogene TRBV3-2) and TRBJ2-2, with a possible D match to TRBD1 (5 bases). The CDR3 length is 14 residues. V gave up 3 bases and J gave up 6 bases, with 11 bases separating them. The V gene's germline CDR1 is LGHDT and CDR2 YNNKEL (reference sequence). CDR3 sequence: CASSQNQGAGELFF. The CDR3, as DNA: TGTGCCAGCAGCCAGAATCAGGGCGCCGGGGAGCTGTTTTTT.

This sequence joins TRBV4-3 and TRBJ2-4; D is possibly TRBD1 (6 bases). Germline V CDR1 and CDR2: LGHNA, YSLEER. CDR3 length: 15 amino acids. V lost 1 base and J lost 5, with 12 bases in between. CDR3 in amino acids: CASSQGRGMENIQYF. CDR3 sequence (DNA): TGCGCCAGCAGCCAAGGTAGGGGGATGGAAAACATTCAGTACTTC.

This clone was detected a few times. The chain couples TRBV3-1 (or the pseudogene TRBV3-2) to TRBJ2-2; D is unresolved. Germline V CDR1 and CDR2: LGHDT, YNNKEL (reference sequence). V was shortened by 4 bases and J by 6 bases, with 12 bases between the two germline ends. This CDR3 comprises 14 residues. The DNA for the CDR3 is TGTGCCAGCAGCCCGAGCCCGGGTCCCGGGGAGCTGTTTTTT. Encoded protein: CASSPSPGPGELFF.

This clone was seen only once. The chain carries TRBV10-1 and TRBJ2-1, with unresolved D. The germline V gene encodes CDR1 WNHNN and CDR2 SYGVQD (reference sequence). The CDR3 contains 17 residues. V lost 0 bases to trimming and J lost 0 bases, with 12 bases between them. CDR3 sequence: CASSESKPSLSYNEQFF. The CDR3 coding sequence is TGCGCCAGCAGTGAGTCCAAGCCATCCCTCTCCTACAATGAGCAGTTCTTC.

CDR3 DNA: TGTGCCAGCAGCGGTCCGGGACTAGCGGGGGTTATGCAGTTCTTC. It translates to CASSGPGLAGVMQFF. The V and J genes are TRBV14 and TRBJ2-1, with 14 bases fitting TRBD2. There are 15 residues in the CDR3. Losses at the gene ends were 5 bases for V and 12 bases for J; bases not matched to a gene: 9. Germline CDR1 and CDR2: SGHDN and FVKESK.

The chain joins TRBV5-6 to TRBJ2-2, with D perhaps TRBD1 (6 bases). The CDR3 is 15 amino acids. Germline values: CDR1 SGHDT, CDR2 YYEEEE. V lost 4 bases and J lost 4, with 14 bases in between. Written as DNA, the CDR3 is TGTGCCAGCAGCCGTCGGACAGCCATCACCGGGGAGCTGTTTTTT. It codes for CASSRRTAITGELFF.

V is TRBV3-1 (or the pseudogene TRBV3-2) and J is TRBJ2-3; 8 positions match TRBD1. Germline CDR1 and CDR2: LGHDT and YNNKEL (reference sequence). The CDR3 totals 14 residues. The V segment lost 4 bases and the J segment 3 bases; nucleotides outside the gene matches: 3. CDR3 coding DNA: TGTGCCAGCAGCCCAGGGGGCGGAACAGATACGCAGTATTTT. It is translated as CASSPGGGTDTQYF.

The chain couples TRBV18 to TRBJ2-7, with 12 bases lining up with TRBD2. Trimming took 4 bases from V and 6 from J; bases not matched to a gene: 7. From germline, CDR1 is KGHSH and CDR2 LQKENI. This CDR3 spans 15 amino acids. Here the CDR3 reads CASSHSGTSGPEQYF. The CDR3 DNA reads as TGTGCCAGCTCACACTCCGGGACTAGCGGGCCCGAGCAGTACTTC.

The gene calls are TRBV11-2 and TRBJ1-3, with unresolved D. The ends were cut back, 1 base at V and 3 bases at J, with 10 bases in the middle. CDR3 size: 15 residues. Germline V lookup: CDR1 SGHAT, CDR2 FQNNGV. Here the CDR3 reads CASSLAGSRGNTIYF. The CDR3 DNA follows: TGTGCCAGCAGCTTAGCGGGGTCTCGTGGAAACACCATATATTTT.

This clone occurred once. The J gene is TRBJ2-3, the V gene TRBV5-4; D possibly corresponds to TRBD2 (5 bases). Trimming took 0 bases from V and 6 from J, leaving 17 bases between them. The CDR3 covers 16 residues. The germline V gene encodes CDR1 SGHNT and CDR2 YYREEE (reference sequence). The DNA for the CDR3 is TGTGCCAGCAGCTTGGGAGCGGCATTAGGGATCGATACGCAGTATTTT. This codes for CASSLGAALGIDTQYF.

CDR3 sequence reads: CASSLAGRSYNEQFF. CDR3 sequence (DNA): TGTGCCAGCAGCTTGGCGGGTCGCTCCTACAATGAGCAGTTCTTC. The gene calls are TRBV7-2 and TRBJ2-1; D may be TRBD2 (5 bases). The CDR3 spans 15 residues. Germline CDR1 SGHTA, CDR2 FQGNSA. Trimming left V 3 bases short and J 0 bases short, with 9 bases between.

This clone was observed a handful of times. This chain uses TRBV19 with TRBJ2-7, with 9 bases matching TRBD2. CDR1 LNHDA and CDR2 SQIVND come from the germline V gene (reference sequence). This CDR3 region has 16 residues. The junction had 14 bases not matched to a gene; V was cut back by 6 bases and J by 5 bases. The CDR3 DNA reads as TGTGCCAGTAGCAGAACCGGGACTAGCATTTACCACGAGCAGTACTTC. Its protein is CASSRTGTSIYHEQYF.

The J gene is TRBJ2-1, the V gene TRBV5-1; D might be TRBD2 (5 bases). The V end lost 5 bases, the J end lost 0 bases, and 12 bases lay between the germline ends. There are 15 residues in the CDR3. The germline V gene encodes CDR1 SGHRS and CDR2 YFSETQ. CDR3 DNA: TGCGCCAGCAGGAGGACTTCCAGCTCCTACAATGAGCAGTTCTTC. Its protein is CASRRTSSSYNEQFF.

This clone has just a few counts. The chain is built from TRBV3-1 (or the pseudogene TRBV3-2) and TRBJ1-1, with D hard to call. Germline CDR1 is LGHDT and CDR2 is YNNKEL (reference sequence). Trimming pared 2 bases from V and 1 base from J, leaving 11 bases between. The CDR3 covers 15 residues. DNA for the CDR3: TGTGCCAGCAGCCAACCTCGAGAGCCGAACACTGAAGCTTTCTTT. This translates into CASSQPREPNTEAFF.

This clone was seen just once. This chain uses TRBV18 with TRBJ1-6; D is possibly TRBD1 (5 bases). CDR1 is KGHSH and CDR2 is LQKENI in the germline V gene. CDR3 size: 13 residues. The V gene lost 8 bases and the J gene lost 7 bases, with 12 bases spanning the gap. The CDR3, as DNA: TGTGCCAGCACGGGGGGACGGAATTCACCCCTCCACTTT. It yields the protein CASTGGRNSPLHF.

The chain uses TRBV7-2 and TRBJ2-1; 13 bases line up with TRBD2. V dropped 1 base and J dropped 8; count of bases not matched to a gene: 8. This CDR3 has 17 amino acids. Germline V gene data show CDR1 as SGHTA and CDR2 as FQGNSA. DNA of the CDR3: TGTGCCAGCAGCTTAGAGGGGGGACTAGCGGGACGGGATGAGCAGTTCTTC. Translating it yields CASSLEGGLAGRDEQFF.